This record concerns one T cell receptor (beta chain) sequence. This specimen comes from a study of blood T cell repertoires in COVID-19. Study in general: Spain, Italy and the United States supplied samples that represented acute and convalescent COVID-19.

The length of the CDR3 is 13 residues. Germline V gives CDR1 SGHDN, CDR2 FVKESK. V lost 4 bases to trimming and J lost 8 bases; unmatched junction nucleotides: 5. Generated by immunoSEQ multiplex PCR, the TCRdb table keeps only in-frame clones and is missing some. Of fewer than 300,000 clones in the sample, approximately 90% were seen once. This clonotype was sampled from a man in his sixties who had recovered from COVID-19. The chain couples TRBV14 to TRBJ2-1; 7 bases line up with TRBD1. Sample: peripheral blood. CDR3: CASSLQGVDEQFF. The CDR3 DNA sequence: TGTGCCAGCAGCCTCCAGGGGGTGGATGAGCAGTTCTTC.